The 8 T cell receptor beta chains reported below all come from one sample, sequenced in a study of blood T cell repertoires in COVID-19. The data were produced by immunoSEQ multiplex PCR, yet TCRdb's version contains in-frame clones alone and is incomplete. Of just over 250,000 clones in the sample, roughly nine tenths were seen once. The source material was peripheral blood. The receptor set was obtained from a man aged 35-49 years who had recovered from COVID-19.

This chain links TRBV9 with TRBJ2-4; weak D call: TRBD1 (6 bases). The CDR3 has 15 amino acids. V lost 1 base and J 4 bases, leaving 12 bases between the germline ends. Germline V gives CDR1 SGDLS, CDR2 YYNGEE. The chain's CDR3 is CASSVSGTPKNIQYF. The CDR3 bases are TGTGCCAGCAGCGTAAGTGGGACACCGAAAAACATTCAGTACTTC.

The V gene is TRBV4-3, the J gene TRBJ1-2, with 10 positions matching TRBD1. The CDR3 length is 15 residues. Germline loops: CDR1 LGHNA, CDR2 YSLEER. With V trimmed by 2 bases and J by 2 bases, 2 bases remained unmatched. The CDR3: CASSQRQGANYGYTF. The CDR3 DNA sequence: TGCGCCAGCAGCCAAAGACAGGGGGCGAACTATGGCTACACCTTC.

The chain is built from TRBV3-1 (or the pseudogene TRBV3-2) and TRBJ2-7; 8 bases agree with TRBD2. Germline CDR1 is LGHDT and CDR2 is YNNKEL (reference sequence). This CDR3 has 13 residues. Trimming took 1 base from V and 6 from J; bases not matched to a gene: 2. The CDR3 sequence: CASSQVRGGEQYF. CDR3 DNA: TGTGCCAGCAGCCAAGTTCGGGGGGGCGAGCAGTACTTC.

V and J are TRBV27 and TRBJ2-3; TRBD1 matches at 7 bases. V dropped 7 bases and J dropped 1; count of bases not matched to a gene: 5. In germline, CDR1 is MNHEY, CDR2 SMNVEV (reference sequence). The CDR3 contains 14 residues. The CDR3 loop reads CASTNRGGTDTQYF. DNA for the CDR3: TGTGCCAGCACCAACAGGGGCGGCACAGATACGCAGTATTTT.

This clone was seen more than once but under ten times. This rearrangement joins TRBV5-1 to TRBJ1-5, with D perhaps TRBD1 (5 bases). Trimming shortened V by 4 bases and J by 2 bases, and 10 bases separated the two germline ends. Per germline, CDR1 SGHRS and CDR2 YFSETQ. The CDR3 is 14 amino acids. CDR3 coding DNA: TGCGCCAGCAGCCGGGGGGAAGGCAATCAGCCCCAGCATTTT. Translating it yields CASSRGEGNQPQHF.

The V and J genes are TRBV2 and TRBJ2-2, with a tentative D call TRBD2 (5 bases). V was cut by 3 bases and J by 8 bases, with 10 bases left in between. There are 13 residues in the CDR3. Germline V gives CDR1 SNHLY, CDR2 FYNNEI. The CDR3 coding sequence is TGTGCCAGCAGTGAGGAGGTAACTGGGGAGCTGTTTTTT. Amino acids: CASSEEVTGELFF. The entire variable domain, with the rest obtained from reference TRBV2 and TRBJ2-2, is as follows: EPEVTQTPSHQVTQMGQEVILRCVPISNHLYFYWYRQILGQKVEFLVSFYNNEISEKSEIFDDQFSVERPDGSNFTLKIRSTKLEDSAMYFCASSEEVTGELFFGEGSRLTVL.

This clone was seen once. In DNA, the CDR3 is TGTGCCAGCAGTCGACCTAGCGGGGGTAACACCGGGGAGCTGTTTTTT. Encoded protein: CASSRPSGGNTGELFF. V and J are TRBV6-6 and TRBJ2-2; 10 bases are shared with TRBD2. The J segment lost 2 bases and the V segment lost 5 bases, leaving 5 bases of the junction unmatched. This CDR3 is built from 16 residues. The germline V gene encodes CDR1 MNHNY and CDR2 SVGAGI (reference sequence).

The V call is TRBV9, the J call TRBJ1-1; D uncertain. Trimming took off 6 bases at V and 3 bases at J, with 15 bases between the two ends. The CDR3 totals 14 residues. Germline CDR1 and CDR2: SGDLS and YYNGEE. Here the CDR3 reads CASTLNPGDTEAFF. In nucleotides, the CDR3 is TGTGCCAGCACCCTTAACCCCGGGGACACTGAAGCTTTCTTT.